The clone carrying this T cell receptor beta chain has just one count. Each subset's genomic DNA was split evenly across several immunoSEQ plates. DNA at 150 to 200 ng, 30,000 or so T cell genomes, went into sorted-subset replicate PCRs. Repertoires were generated with immunoSEQ multiplex PCR, while TCRdb's copy carries only in-frame clones and drops some. In the table there are about 380,000 clones, 90% to 98% of which are singletons. This specimen belongs to a study of shared clonotypes between healthy human individuals. Study details: CD4 naive and CD4 memory each took three plates per donor, while CD8 naive took two and CD8 memory one.

This TCR came from a young man in good health. Sequenced input: memory CD8+ T cells sorted from blood. Indicated subset: CD45RO+ cells pooled with CCR7-negative TemRA cells.

This chain's CDR3 is CASSQDSEGSGANEKLFF. DNA of the CDR3: TGCGCCAGCAGCCAAGATAGCGAGGGGTCAGGGGCTAATGAAAAACTGTTTTTT. The rearrangement uses TRBV4-1 and TRBJ1-4; D may be TRBD1 (6 bases). Germline CDR1 is MGHRA and CDR2 is YSYEKL. This CDR3 is built from 18 residues. Trimming left V 0 bases short and J 3 bases short, with 17 bases between.